This TCR beta chain was found in a study of human T cells and chemical hapten exposure. TCRdb used MiXCR to reprocess the RACE reads, holding one entry per CDR3 protein. The sample lists 110,000 or so distinct CDR3 sequences, about a tenth occurring once. Germline CDR1 and CDR2: LNHDA and SQIVND (reference sequence). Trimming stripped 5 bases from V and 5 bases from J, with 13 bases between. The CDR3 length is 13 residues. Time point in this sample: patch test 2, 6 weeks after DPC sensitization. Treatment reported: therapeutic diphenylcyclopropenone sensitization with weekly scalp DPC. The chain employs TRBV19 and TRBJ2-7, with D possibly called TRBD1 or TRBD2 (6 bases each). The sequence was collected from a woman between 40 and 55 years old with alopecia areata. Some clones in this sample may be carry-over from other donors' samples. The sequencing used whole blood, collected in connection with sensitization to the hapten diphenylcyclopropenone (DPC). CDR3 in DNA: TGTGCCAGTAGTCCGTGGGGGGCCCACGAGCAGTACTTC. Translated, it gives CASSPWGAHEQYF.